This T cell receptor beta chain derives from a study of CD8 T cells in Susac syndrome. The multiple sclerosis controls comprised treatment-naive patients whose relapsing-remitting disease was stable or active. The CDR3 length is 12 residues. V dropped 8 bases and J dropped 8; count of bases not matched to a gene: 5. Germline V gene sequence: CDR1 SNHLY, CDR2 FYNNEI. Reverse transcription of about 0.5 to 1 ug RNA used random hexamers. It was immunoSEQ multiplex PCR that amplified TCR beta CDR3 across 54 Vbeta and 13 Jbeta. From the immunoSEQ multiplex PCR reads, TCRdb called clonotypes with MiXCR, one entry per CDR3 protein. The repertoire holds over 200,000 distinct CDR3 sequences, with 95% as singletons. Worth noting for this clonotype: Its antigen is currently unknown.

Findings and caveats of the study: By the study's own acknowledgment, its TCR sequencing and HLA analysis included relatively few individuals.

The chain carries TRBV2 and TRBJ1-2, with 10 bases that match TRBD1. Source material: CD4+ T cells from PBMCs. This receptor was identified in a human donor with multiple sclerosis. The CDR3 bases are TGTGCCAGCGGACAGGGGGGTCCAGGCTACACCTTC. It yields the protein CASGQGGPGYTF.